This record covers a single TCR beta chain. Its target is unknown. V shed 1 base and J shed 0 bases, with 13 bases lying between them. The germline CDR1 and CDR2 sequences are SGHRS and YFSETQ. This CDR3 is 16 amino acids long. This sample was included in a study of cytomegalovirus exposure and HLA in healthy donors. Study at large: T cells numbering around 180 million yielded roughly 120 million unique TCR beta sequences in an earlier analysis.

PCR used 60 Vbeta primers and 13 Jbeta primers. Per the study methods: Later work found 80 million or so unique TCR beta chains, with roughly 11 million shared. Produced via immunoSEQ multiplex PCR; TCRdb's table is partial and in-frame only. The V and J calls and clone size were taken over from that table, and D and trimming were inferred from the DNA. This sample's table reports 35,000 to 45,000 clones. Study-wide points: Relative to the approximately 680-donor mean, N-insertions were reportedly fewer in an Asian-associated ancestry cluster in a later analysis. V segments that were indistinguishable, TRBV6-2 and TRBV6-3 among them, were omitted from analysis.

V usage is TRBV5-1 and J usage is TRBJ1-1; weak D call: TRBD1 (6 bases). The sequence was obtained from a male donor in good health and CMV-seronegative. What was sequenced was PBMCs. The CDR3 DNA reads TGCGCCAGCAGCTTGTGGGGGCTGGAAATGAACACTGAAGCTTTCTTT. Its translation: CASSLWGLEMNTEAFF.